These 9 T cell receptor beta chains were sequenced from one sample in a study of blood T cells in healthy people across ages. Combining a sample-barcoded 5' primer with a J-beta primer mix, a second PCR ran for 7 to 11 cycles. TCRdb fed the 5' RACE reads into MiXCR, producing one record per CDR3 protein. This table has 1,300,000 or so distinct CDR3 sequences, almost 60% appearing once. Sequencing was carried out using blood. The receptors derive from a man aged 18 to 30 in good health.

This chain connects TRBV6-1 to TRBJ2-5; tentative D call: TRBD2 (6 bases). Per germline, CDR1 MNHNS and CDR2 SASEGT. CDR3 length: 15 residues. V gave up 3 bases and J gave up 4 bases, with 15 bases separating them. CDR3 amino acids: CASSDWSGVGETQYF. CDR3 coding DNA: TGTGCCAGCAGTGACTGGTCGGGGGTAGGAGAGACCCAGTACTTC.

This sequence joins TRBV7-2 and TRBJ1-6; D is ambiguous. V lost 5 bases and J 13 bases, leaving 18 bases between the germline ends. CDR3 length: 14 residues. Germline V gene sequence: CDR1 SGHTA, CDR2 FQGNSA. Here the CDR3 reads CASSPLGLGSPLHF. The CDR3, as DNA: TGTGCCAGCAGCCCTCTCGGTCTGGGTTCGCCCCTCCACTTT.

The chain links TRBV2 to TRBJ2-7; 7 nucleotides agree with TRBD1. Trimming cost V 6 bases and J 4 bases; bases outside gene matches: 12. The CDR3 covers 15 residues. CDR1 and CDR2 from the germline V gene are SNHLY and FYNNEI. The CDR3 is CASRKNGQDTYEQYF. The CDR3 DNA sequence: TGTGCCAGCAGGAAAAACGGACAGGACACTTACGAGCAGTACTTC. The full variable domain, in which reference TRBV2 and TRBJ2-7 provide the parts outside the CDR3, is EPEVTQTPSHQVTQMGQEVILRCVPISNHLYFYWYRQILGQKVEFLVSFYNNEISEKSEIFDDQFSVERPDGSNFTLKIRSTKLEDSAMYFCASRKNGQDTYEQYFGPGTRLTVT.

The chain is built from TRBV4-2 and TRBJ2-3, with D hard to call. Germline V CDR1 and CDR2: LGHNA, YNFKEQ. This CDR3 contains 12 residues. V lost 2 bases and J lost 6, with 6 bases in between. The chain's CDR3 is CASSQLWDTQYF. As DNA, the CDR3 is TGTGCCAGCAGCCAACTCTGGGATACGCAGTATTTT.

The chain combines TRBV4-1 with TRBJ2-1, with a weak D call TRBD1 (5 bases). The germline V gene encodes CDR1 MGHRA and CDR2 YSYEKL. V lost 4 bases and J 8 bases, leaving 12 bases between the germline ends. This CDR3 has 13 residues. The CDR3 DNA reads as TGCGCCAGCAGCCCCCCCCCAGGGTATGAGCAGTTCTTC. Amino acid sequence: CASSPPPGYEQFF.

The J gene is TRBJ1-1, the V gene TRBV20-1; D gene ambiguous. Germline V gives CDR1 DFQATT, CDR2 SNEGSKA (reference sequence). V was trimmed by 1 base and J by 0 bases, leaving 12 bases between them. The CDR3 runs to 15 residues. CDR3 DNA sequence: TGCAGTGCTAGAGCCTACGCTGGGTTGAACACTGAAGCTTTCTTT. Amino acids: CSARAYAGLNTEAFF.

This clonotype was counted between two and nine times. This chain links TRBV27 with TRBJ1-2; tentatively, D is TRBD1 (5 bases). CDR1 is MNHEY, CDR2 SMNVEV, per germline (reference sequence). Trimming pared 2 bases from V and 4 bases from J, leaving 11 bases between. The CDR3 is 14 residues long. The CDR3 protein is CASSLRGTAYGYTF. As DNA, the CDR3 is TGTGCCAGCAGTTTAAGAGGGACCGCCTATGGCTACACCTTC.

For this clonotype: At one boundary the junction diverges from the germline segment, which might be a read error. The J gene is TRBJ2-3, the V gene TRBV29-1; D unclear. The CDR3 is made up of 13 amino acids. From germline, CDR1 is SQVTM and CDR2 ANQGSEA. The CDR3 DNA reads TGCAGCGGGGGAACTCGTAACACAGCTACGCAGTATTTT. The encoded protein is CSGGTRNTATQYF.

The rearrangement uses TRBV4-2 and TRBJ2-3; tentative D call: TRBD2 (6 bases). This CDR3 region has 18 residues. V was pared by 4 bases and J by 0 bases, with 20 bases between. Germline V gene data show CDR1 as LGHNA and CDR2 as YNFKEQ. CDR3 sequence: CASSPQAAGTLSTDTQYF. The CDR3 DNA follows: TGTGCCAGCAGCCCACAGGCGGCGGGAACCCTTAGCACAGATACGCAGTATTTT.